A selection of T cell receptor beta chains follows, all from one sample in a study of shared clonotypes between healthy human individuals. Assay used: immunoSEQ multiplex PCR; TCRdb lists only in-frame clones, some missing. The sample holds 1.5 million to 2.5 million clones, roughly 94% seen once. Sequencing used naive CD8+ T cells sorted from blood. The origin of the receptors is a man between 18 and 29 years old in good health. CDR3s include the opening cysteine and the closing phenylalanine or tryptophan. D genes are given only for firm matches. Rows may omit the clone size; those that give it use once, few, many or a size class.

V gene: TRBV6-6; J gene: TRBJ2-7; D gene: .; clone size: .; CDR3 DNA: TGTGCCAGTACCGGGACTGAAGGAATCTACGAGCAGTACTTC; CDR3 protein: CASTGTEGIYEQYF
V gene: TRBV27; J gene: TRBJ2-3; D gene: .; clone size: .; CDR3 DNA: TGTGCCAGCAGTTTATTGCGGATGACTAGCACAGATACGCAGTATTTT; CDR3 protein: CASSLLRMTSTDTQYF
V gene: TRBV6-1; J gene: TRBJ2-5; D gene: .; clone size: once; CDR3 DNA: TGTGCCAGCAGCTCTTACCGGGACACCCCGTACTTC; CDR3 protein: CASSSYRDTPYF
V gene: TRBV5-1; J gene: TRBJ2-3; D gene: TRBD2; clone size: .; CDR3 DNA: TGCGCCAGCAGCTCGTTACTAGCGGGAGCAGATACGCAGTATTTT; CDR3 protein: CASSSLLAGADTQYF
V gene: TRBV27; J gene: TRBJ2-5; D gene: TRBD2; clone size: .; CDR3 DNA: TGTGCCAGCAGTTTCCGAGGGGGGGGACTAGGGCAAGAGACCCAGTACTTC; CDR3 protein: CASSFRGGGLGQETQYF
V gene: TRBV7-7; J gene: TRBJ2-5; D gene: TRBD2; clone size: once; CDR3 DNA: TGTGCTAGCAGCTTAGGACTAGCGGGGCAAGAGACCCAGTACTTC; CDR3 protein: CASSLGLAGQETQYF
V gene: TRBV4-2; J gene: TRBJ2-3; D gene: .; clone size: .; CDR3 DNA: TGTGCCAGCAGCCAGGAAACCGGGACCCTAACAGATACGCAGTATTTT; CDR3 protein: CASSQETGTLTDTQYF
V gene: TRBV5-6; J gene: TRBJ1-2; D gene: .; clone size: .; CDR3 DNA: TGTGCCAGCAGTTATGGGGCGGCCCTCTCCTATGGCTACACCTTC; CDR3 protein: CASSYGAALSYGYTF
V gene: TRBV7-9; J gene: TRBJ2-2; D gene: .; clone size: .; CDR3 DNA: TGTGCCAGCAGCCCCCTCGGGTCCGGGGAGCTGTTTTTT; CDR3 protein: CASSPLGSGELFF
V gene: TRBV7-9; J gene: TRBJ1-4; D gene: .; clone size: .; CDR3 DNA: TGTGCCAGCAGCTTATCTTATGGCGGACCAACTAATGAAAAACTGTTTTTT; CDR3 protein: CASSLSYGGPTNEKLFF
V gene: TRBV15; J gene: TRBJ2-2; D gene: TRBD1; clone size: .; CDR3 DNA: TGTGCCACCCGGACAGGCAACACCGGGGAGCTGTTTTTT; CDR3 protein: CATRTGNTGELFF
V gene: TRBV19; J gene: TRBJ1-4; D gene: .; clone size: .; CDR3 DNA: TGTGCCAGTAGTCGTCACAGGGAAGTCGCAACTAATGAAAAACTGTTTTTT; CDR3 protein: CASSRHREVATNEKLFF
V gene: TRBV5-4; J gene: TRBJ2-7; D gene: .; clone size: .; CDR3 DNA: TGTGCCAGCAGCTTGGACTCCCTATCCTACGAGCAGTACTTC; CDR3 protein: CASSLDSLSYEQYF
V gene: TRBV5-1; J gene: TRBJ2-7; D gene: .; clone size: .; CDR3 DNA: TGCGCCAGCAGCTTGCCGACAGCTGGCTACGAGCAGTACTTC; CDR3 protein: CASSLPTAGYEQYF
V gene: TRBV5-1; J gene: TRBJ2-2; D gene: TRBD2; clone size: .; CDR3 DNA: TGCGCCAGCAGCCCTGGACTAGCGGGATTGGCCGGGGAGCTGTTTTTT; CDR3 protein: CASSPGLAGLAGELFF
V gene: TRBV5-4; J gene: TRBJ1-2; D gene: TRBD1; clone size: .; CDR3 DNA: TGTGCCAGCAGATCAGCAGGGGGCTCTGGCTACACCTTC; CDR3 protein: CASRSAGGSGYTF
V gene: TRBV19; J gene: TRBJ1-1; D gene: .; clone size: few; CDR3 DNA: TGTGCCAGTAGTCGGACAGCATACACTGAAGCTTTCTTT; CDR3 protein: CASSRTAYTEAFF
V gene: TRBV4-1; J gene: TRBJ1-4; D gene: TRBD1; clone size: .; CDR3 DNA: TGCGCCAGCAGAGGGCAGGGGGCTACAAAAGTCAAGGAAAAACTGTTTTTT; CDR3 protein: CASRGQGATKVKEKLFF
V gene: TRBV25-1; J gene: TRBJ1-6; D gene: .; clone size: .; CDR3 DNA: TGTGCCAGCAGTGACCGCCTGGGGTCACCCCTCCACTTT; CDR3 protein: CASSDRLGSPLHF
V gene: TRBV28; J gene: TRBJ2-1; D gene: .; clone size: .; CDR3 DNA: TGTGCCAGCAGTTCCTCCCTAGGGGCGAGTGAGCAGTTCTTC; CDR3 protein: CASSSSLGASEQFF
V gene: TRBV5-8; J gene: TRBJ1-5; D gene: .; clone size: .; CDR3 DNA: TGTGCCAGCAGCTTGGAGGGTTTTAGCAATCAGCCCCAGCATTTT; CDR3 protein: CASSLEGFSNQPQHF
V gene: TRBV11-2; J gene: TRBJ2-7; D gene: .; clone size: .; CDR3 DNA: TGTGCCAGCAGCTCACAAGGACTCTCCGACGAGCAGTACTTC; CDR3 protein: CASSSQGLSDEQYF
V gene: TRBV4-3; J gene: TRBJ2-2; D gene: TRBD1; clone size: .; CDR3 DNA: TGCGCCAGCAGCCAAGAAGGGACAGGACTTGTGAACACCGGGGAGCTGTTTTTT; CDR3 protein: CASSQEGTGLVNTGELFF
V gene: TRBV2; J gene: TRBJ2-7; D gene: .; clone size: .; CDR3 DNA: TGTGCCAGCGCCAAGGGGAGGGGGCATGGGTACGAGCAGTACTTC; CDR3 protein: CASAKGRGHGYEQYF
V gene: TRBV11-2; J gene: TRBJ1-1; D gene: .; clone size: .; CDR3 DNA: TGTGCCAGCAGCTTAGATGGGATATTGAACACTGAAGCTTTCTTT; CDR3 protein: CASSLDGILNTEAFF
V gene: TRBV5-1; J gene: TRBJ1-1; D gene: TRBD1; clone size: .; CDR3 DNA: TGCGCCAGCAGCTTGGCGCAGGGGGCGGGGGTGAACACTGAAGCTTTCTTT; CDR3 protein: CASSLAQGAGVNTEAFF
V gene: TRBV9; J gene: TRBJ2-1; D gene: .; clone size: .; CDR3 DNA: TGTGCCAGCAGCGTAGGTGGGAGACGGAATGAGCAGTTCTTC; CDR3 protein: CASSVGGRRNEQFF
V gene: TRBV10-1; J gene: TRBJ1-5; D gene: .; clone size: .; CDR3 DNA: TGCGCCAGCGCCCGTCAAGAGACTCCTAATCAGCCCCAGCATTTT; CDR3 protein: CASARQETPNQPQHF
V gene: TRBV4-1; J gene: TRBJ1-2; D gene: TRBD1; clone size: .; CDR3 DNA: TGCGCCAGCAGCCAAGATCTTGACAGGGAGGACTTTTATGGCTACACCTTC; CDR3 protein: CASSQDLDREDFYGYTF
V gene: TRBV13; J gene: TRBJ2-1; D gene: .; clone size: .; CDR3 DNA: TGTGCCAGCAGCCAAGACTCCATGGAGCAGTTCTTC; CDR3 protein: CASSQDSMEQFF
V gene: TRBV7-8; J gene: TRBJ2-5; D gene: .; clone size: .; CDR3 DNA: TGTGCCAGCAGCTCCCCGGTACAGGCGGGCCACCAAGAGACCCAGTACTTC; CDR3 protein: CASSSPVQAGHQETQYF
V gene: TRBV7-9; J gene: TRBJ2-7; D gene: .; clone size: .; CDR3 DNA: TGTGCCAGCAGCTTAGAAGGAGACTACGAGCAGTACTTC; CDR3 protein: CASSLEGDYEQYF
V gene: TRBV29-1; J gene: TRBJ1-2; D gene: .; clone size: .; CDR3 DNA: TGCAGCGTTGAAAGGGCAGAGAACTATGGCTACACCTTC; CDR3 protein: CSVERAENYGYTF